Listed below are T cell receptor beta chains from one sample, sequenced in a study of T cells after yellow fever vaccination. One entry per CDR3 protein results from TCRdb running MiXCR on the 5' RACE reads. The data show about 340,000 distinct CDR3 sequences, over 8% seen once. Material: PBMCs, obtained on the day of the first yellow fever vaccination. The receptors originated from a man younger than 30 who received the YFV17D yellow fever vaccine. CDR3s include the opening cysteine and the closing phenylalanine or tryptophan. The D gene is left open where the match is weak. Expanded clones are given a class, and other clones once, few, many or no size at all.

size | J | D | V | DNA | CDR3
many | TRBJ1-6 | - | TRBV7-8 | TGTGCCAGCAGCTCCTCAAAAATAACAGGGTTCAGTGATTCACCCCTCCACTTT | CASSSSKITGFSDSPLHF
few | TRBJ1-3 | - | TRBV25-1 | TGTGCCAGCAGCCCAGCTCTTGGAAACACCATATATTTT | CASSPALGNTIYF
- | TRBJ2-3 | - | TRBV7-2 | TGTGCCAGCAGCTTAAGGTTTGATACGCAGTATTTT | CASSLRFDTQYF
- | TRBJ1-4 | TRBD1 | TRBV20-1 | TGCAGTGCAATATGGACAGGGGGTCGGGAAAAACTGTTTTTT | CSAIWTGGREKLFF
- | TRBJ2-1 | TRBD2 | TRBV9 | TGTGCCAGCAGCGGCTTACTAGCGGGGGGGCCTGATGAGCAGTTCTTC | CASSGLLAGGPDEQFF
- | TRBJ2-3 | - | TRBV6-4 | TGTGCCAGCAGGAGCTCGGGCCCCGCTAGCACAGATACGCAGTATTTT | CASRSSGPASTDTQYF
few | TRBJ1-6 | - | TRBV4-1 | TGCGCCAGCAGCCAAGGTCGGGCCTATGACAGGAGGACACCCCTCCACTTT | CASSQGRAYDRRTPLHF
many | TRBJ2-3 | - | TRBV12-3/TRBV12-4 | TGTGCCAGCAGTTTGACGACTCTAGTTGAGATTTCAGATACGCAGTATTTT | CASSLTTLVEISDTQYF
- | TRBJ1-4 | TRBD1 | TRBV6-5 | TGTGCCAGCAGTTCAGGGGGCCAGCGTAATGAAAAACTGTTTTTT | CASSSGGQRNEKLFF
many | TRBJ1-5 | TRBD1 | TRBV11-2 | TGTGCCAGCAGTTCCCGGGGGGGACAGCATCAGCCCCAGCATTTT | CASSSRGGQHQPQHF
few | TRBJ2-5 | - | TRBV30 | TGTGCCTCCCAGGGGGAGGGAGAGACCCAGTACTTC | CASQGEGETQYF
few | TRBJ2-5 | - | TRBV5-6 | TGTGCCAGCAGCTCCTACCCACTAGTTAGGGAGACCCAGTACTTC | CASSSYPLVRETQYF
few | TRBJ2-7 | - | TRBV5-1 | TGCGCCAGCAGCTTGATCCCGGGGGCCCTTACCCTGTACTTC | CASSLIPGALTLYF
- | TRBJ2-1 | - | TRBV6-5 | TGTGCCAGCAGTTACTCGAACCGGGACATAGCGGGCTATGAGCAGTTCTTC | CASSYSNRDIAGYEQFF
few | TRBJ2-1 | - | TRBV25-1 | TGTGCCAGCAGTGCCTCCCCACGGGGGCCCCTCCACCTTTTCTACAATGAGCAGTTCTTC | CASSASPRGPLHLFYNEQFF
few | TRBJ1-5 | - | TRBV28 | TGTGCCAGTCGCCCAGGGCGTAGCAATCAGCCCCAGCATTTT | CASRPGRSNQPQHF
many | TRBJ2-5 | - | TRBV6-2/TRBV6-3 | TGTGCCAGCAGCCACGGGCGGGGCCAAGAGACCCAGTACTTC | CASSHGRGQETQYF
- | TRBJ2-5 | - | TRBV5-1 | TGCGCCAGCAGCCTGGGGGGCGACAGTGAGACCCAGTACTTC | CASSLGGDSETQYF
few | TRBJ2-2 | - | TRBV20-1 | TGCAGTGCTAGAGAACAGGGTCCCGGGGAGCTGTTTTTT | CSAREQGPGELFF
few | TRBJ1-5 | - | TRBV6-1 | TGTGCCAGCAGTGTGGGCAGGGAAGAGCCCCAGCATTTT | CASSVGREEPQHF
- | TRBJ2-1 | - | TRBV3-1 | TGTGCCAGCAGCCAAGATGCAGGGGGAGGTTACAATGAGCAGTTCTTC | CASSQDAGGGYNEQFF
few | TRBJ1-2 | - | TRBV6-2/TRBV6-3 | TGTGCCAGCAGTTACTCCCTTACCAGCTACACCTTC | CASSYSLTSYTF
- | TRBJ1-6 | TRBD1 | TRBV5-1 | TGCGCCAGCAGCTTCGACAGGGAAGATTCACCCCTCCACTTT | CASSFDREDSPLHF
- | TRBJ2-5 | TRBD2 | TRBV12-5 | TGTGCCAGCTCCCAGCAGATGACGGGGGGGGTCTCGTCAGAGACCCAGTACTTC | CASSQQMTGGVSSETQYF
- | TRBJ2-3 | - | TRBV12-3/TRBV12-4 | TGTGCCAGCAGTTCGACTAGGACCACAGATACGCAGTATTTT | CASSSTRTTDTQYF
- | TRBJ2-2 | TRBD2 | TRBV5-1 | TGCGCCAGCAGCTGGAGACCGGGACTAGGAGGGGAGCTGTTTTTT | CASSWRPGLGGELFF